This section outlines one TCR beta chain sequence together with its context. Antigen specificity is unknown. The V gene's germline CDR1 is MNHNS and CDR2 SASEGT. V lost 6 bases, J lost 2 bases, and 4 bases stayed unmatched. This CDR3 contains 14 residues. Primers for the PCR totalled 60 Vbeta and 13 Jbeta. TCRdb keeps only in-frame clones here, not all; method: immunoSEQ multiplex PCR. Of fewer than 200,000 clones listed, over 60% are singletons. These data belong to a study of cytomegalovirus exposure and HLA in healthy donors. Points from the study as a whole: The analysis excluded some indistinguishable V segments, including TRBV6-2 and TRBV6-3. Highest at DRB1 and lowest at HLA-C, TCR association rates differed among HLA loci in a later analysis.

Sequencing was done on a sample of PBMCs. The chain is built from TRBV6-1 and TRBJ2-7; 10 positions match TRBD2. The clonotype was recovered from a woman between 50 and 59 years old in good health and CMV-seropositive. The CDR3 reads CASSTSGMTYEQYF. CDR3 coding DNA: TGTGCCAGCAGCACTAGCGGGATGACCTACGAGCAGTACTTC.